This T cell receptor beta chain was recorded in a study of T cells in Graves' hyperthyroidism and ophthalmopathy. Thyroid ultrasound and orbital computed tomography, with clinical symptoms and serum thyroxine and TRAb, informed diagnoses. The CDR3 regions of TCR beta were amplified from RNA transcripts. The HTBI primer set served for first-round RT-PCR of the TCR CDR3. TCRdb reanalysed the multiplex PCR reads using MiXCR and keeps one entry per CDR3 protein. The profile shows about 840,000 distinct CDR3 sequences, 35% to 40% of them singletons. This clonotype showed up many times. CDR3 size: 11 residues. Per germline, CDR1 SQVTM and CDR2 ANQGSEA. The V gene lost 5 bases and the J gene lost 2 bases, with 7 bases spanning the gap.

The origin of this receptor is a man between 18 and 35 years old with Graves' hyperthyroidism. The sample taken for sequencing was blood. The chain is built from TRBV29-1 and TRBJ2-7; D not certain. The CDR3 protein is CSVRQAYEQYF. The CDR3, as DNA: TGCAGCGTTCGGCAGGCCTACGAGCAGTACTTC.